Listed here are 19 T cell receptor beta chains from one sample, sequenced in a study of OX40 agonist ivuxolimab in advanced cancers. Data came from immunoSEQ multiplex PCR; TCRdb stores just in-frame clones and leaves some out. The data hold tens of thousands of clones, with approximately 90% observed a single time. Sequencing used CD4+ or CD8+ T cells sorted from blood, obtained in a trial of the OX40 agonist ivuxolimab. The receptors come from an adult with an advanced solid tumor such as melanoma, head and neck, liver or kidney cancer.

This clone occurred a few times. The CDR3 DNA reads as TGTGCCAGCAGTTTCGATACAGGGGGCCATGGCTACACCTTC. This codes for CASSFDTGGHGYTF. The rearrangement uses TRBV28 and TRBJ1-2; 9 bases are shared with TRBD1. Trimming removed 3 bases from V and 6 bases from J; junction bases left unmatched: 5. Germline V gene sequence: CDR1 MDHEN, CDR2 SYDVKM. The CDR3 covers 14 residues.

V and J are TRBV14 and TRBJ1-5; no clear D gene. The germline V gene encodes CDR1 SGHDN and CDR2 FVKESK. V was clipped by 3 bases and J by 6 bases, with 9 bases between them. There are 13 residues in the CDR3. The CDR3 DNA reads as TGTGCCAGCAGCCAGGGGATCGGTCAGCCCCAGCATTTT. Protein sequence: CASSQGIGQPQHF.

The sample holds one count of this clone. The chain combines TRBV6-5 with TRBJ1-1; 8 bases map to TRBD1. Unmatched junction bases numbered 4, after V lost 0 bases and J lost 1 base. Germline loops: CDR1 MNHEY, CDR2 SVGAGI. The CDR3 spans 16 residues. The CDR3 spells CASSYSGTGRNTEAFF. CDR3 sequence (DNA): TGTGCCAGCAGTTACTCGGGGACAGGCCGGAACACTGAAGCTTTCTTT.

This chain links TRBV11-2 with TRBJ2-5; tentatively, D is TRBD2 (5 bases). Trimming shortened V by 1 base and J by 5 bases, and 14 bases separated the two germline ends. Germline V gene lookup returns CDR1 SGHAT and CDR2 FQNNGV. The CDR3 covers 15 residues. CDR3 nucleotides: TGTGCCAGCAGCTTAGGCGGAGGTCTATGGGAGACCCAGTACTTC. Translated, it gives CASSLGGGLWETQYF.

J is TRBJ2-1 and V is TRBV7-2, with TRBD2 as a possible D gene (6 bases). V was clipped by 1 base and J by 2 bases, with 12 bases between them. This CDR3 region has 16 residues. The germline gives CDR1 SGHTA, CDR2 FQGNSA. The CDR3 sequence: CASSLGGGAAYNEQFF. In DNA, the CDR3 is TGTGCCAGCAGCTTAGGGGGCGGGGCCGCCTACAATGAGCAGTTCTTC.

The chain couples TRBV5-1 to TRBJ2-2, with D possibly TRBD2 on 7 matching bases. The V end was cut by 7 bases, the J end by 0 bases, with 13 bases between. This CDR3 contains 15 residues. In germline, CDR1 is SGHRS, CDR2 YFSETQ. CDR3 nucleotide sequence: TGCGCCAGCTACGGCGGGGGCGCGAACACCGGGGAGCTGTTTTTT. This gives the protein CASYGGGANTGELFF.

The rearrangement joins TRBV10-3 to TRBJ2-3, with D tentatively TRBD2 (5 bases). The length of the CDR3 is 13 residues. V shed 4 bases and J shed 3 bases, with 8 bases lying between them. Germline values: CDR1 ENHRY, CDR2 SYGVKD. Written as DNA, the CDR3 is TGTGCCATCAGTGCAGCGGAGACAGATACGCAGTATTTT. Its protein is CAISAAETDTQYF.

The V call is TRBV29-1, the J call TRBJ2-7; 9 bases map to TRBD1. V dropped 7 bases and J dropped 6; count of bases not matched to a gene: 10. The CDR3 has 13 residues. Per the germline V gene, CDR1 is SQVTM and CDR2 is ANQGSEA. CDR3 residues: CSGGQGTGSEQYF. The CDR3 nucleotides read TGCAGCGGCGGACAGGGGACGGGCTCCGAGCAGTACTTC.

The genes are TRBV5-1 and TRBJ2-2, with 7 bases identical to TRBD1. The CDR3 contains 15 residues. V was clipped by 4 bases and J by 5 bases; unmatched bases: 8. CDR1 SGHRS and CDR2 YFSETQ come from the germline V gene. This CDR3 reads CASSQGQSPTGELFF. CDR3 nucleotides: TGCGCCAGCAGCCAGGGACAGAGCCCGACCGGGGAGCTGTTTTTT.

This chain uses TRBV2 with TRBJ2-1; possible D gene TRBD1, 5 bases. V was pared by 6 bases and J by 6 bases, with 15 bases between. CDR3 size: 14 residues. Germline lookup yields CDR1 SNHLY and CDR2 FYNNEI. CDR3 loop: CASRPATDSNEQFF. Here the CDR3 DNA reads TGTGCCAGCAGGCCTGCCACCGACAGCAATGAGCAGTTCTTC.

The chain recombines TRBV25-1 with TRBJ2-3; weak D call: TRBD2 (5 bases). V dropped 3 bases and J dropped 10 bases, with 11 bases sitting between them. CDR3 length: 12 amino acids. The germline gives CDR1 MGHDK, CDR2 SYGVNS. The CDR3 protein is CASSDIRDPQYF. In DNA, the CDR3 is TGTGCCAGCAGTGATATCCGGGATCCGCAGTATTTT.

V is TRBV19 and J is TRBJ2-7, with a possible D match to TRBD2 (6 bases). This CDR3 region has 15 residues. Trimming pared 1 base from V and 2 bases from J, leaving 12 bases between. CDR1 and CDR2 from the germline V gene are LNHDA and SQIVND (reference sequence). CDR3 loop: CASSIVKGGTYEQYF. The CDR3 coding sequence is TGTGCCAGTAGTATAGTGAAGGGAGGAACCTACGAGCAGTACTTC.

The rearrangement joins TRBV7-2 to TRBJ2-1, with 12 bases matching TRBD2. V was clipped by 2 bases and J by 8 bases; unmatched bases: 7. Germline CDR1 reads SGHTA; CDR2 reads FQGNSA. This CDR3 has 16 residues. DNA of the CDR3: TGTGCCAGCAGCTTAACGTGGCTAGCGGGAGGGTATGAGCAGTTCTTC. Its translation is CASSLTWLAGGYEQFF.

The chain links TRBV9 to TRBJ2-1; D tentatively reads TRBD1 or TRBD2 (6 bases each). Germline CDR1 is SGDLS and CDR2 is YYNGEE. Between the trimmed V and J ends, which lost 3 bases and 4 bases, there was a span of 17 bases. CDR3 length equals 16 residues. The CDR3 region is CASSEGGTGLYNEQFF. CDR3 DNA: TGTGCCAGCAGCGAGGGAGGTACAGGGTTATACAATGAGCAGTTCTTC.

The V gene is TRBV11-3, the J gene TRBJ2-2, with 7 bases aligning to TRBD1. The germline gives CDR1 SGHNT, CDR2 YENEEA. There are 14 residues in the CDR3. J lost 2 bases, V lost 4 bases, and 1 base had no gene match. CDR3 sequence reads: CASSWDSNTGELFF. In DNA form, the CDR3 reads TGTGCCAGCAGCTGGGACAGTAACACCGGGGAGCTGTTTTTT.

V gene TRBV6-5 combines with J gene TRBJ2-2; the match to TRBD1 covers 7 bases. CDR3 length equals 15 residues. J gave up 4 bases and V 6 bases, and 8 bases lay outside the gene matches. Germline lookup yields CDR1 MNHEY and CDR2 SVGAGI. CDR3 sequence: CASRRQGIGTGELFF. The CDR3, as DNA: TGTGCCAGCAGACGACAGGGTATAGGCACCGGGGAGCTGTTTTTT.

The chain carries TRBV6-1 and TRBJ1-2, with unresolved D. Germline-derived CDR1 and CDR2 are MNHNS and SASEGT. The ends were cut back, 6 bases at V and 1 base at J, with 12 bases in the middle. CDR3 length: 14 residues. The CDR3 here is CASRQSNNNYGYTF. CDR3 nucleotide sequence: TGTGCCAGCAGACAATCTAACAATAACTATGGCTACACCTTC.

The genes are TRBV4-1 and TRBJ2-1; weak D call: TRBD1 (6 bases). V dropped 0 bases and J dropped 5 bases, with 17 bases sitting between them. Germline CDR1 MGHRA, CDR2 YSYEKL. The CDR3 sequence is 17 residues long. CDR3 residues: CASSQDLGARSHNEQFF. The CDR3 coding sequence is TGCGCCAGCAGCCAAGACTTGGGGGCCCGATCCCACAATGAGCAGTTCTTC.

This clone was detected a few times. The rearrangement links TRBV5-1 to TRBJ2-6; D gene ambiguous. Germline CDR1 SGHRS, CDR2 YFSETQ. The CDR3 has 14 residues. With 0 bases removed from V and 2 bases from J, the gap between germline ends came to 3 bases. DNA for the CDR3: TGCGCCAGCAGCTTGGTGGCTGGGGCCAACGTCCTGACTTTC. This gives the protein CASSLVAGANVLTF.